This is a list of T cell receptor beta chains from one sample in a study of monozygotic twins with inflammatory bowel disease. TCRdb reanalyzed the 5' RACE reads and collapses them to one entry per CDR3 protein, without DNA. In total, the table holds tens of thousands of distinct CDR3 sequences. The sample taken for sequencing was blood. The receptors originated from a human donor with ulcerative colitis or Crohn's disease, or a healthy co-twin of an affected twin (not recorded which). The CDR3 runs from the conserved cysteine through the conserved F or W. Each record gives: CDR3 protein, J gene, V gene.

CDR3aa: CATRETAGQETQYF; j_gene: TRBJ2-5; v_gene: TRBV24-1
CDR3aa: CATSEWPGETQYF; j_gene: TRBJ2-5; v_gene: TRBV24-1
CDR3aa: CASSLGQGYTGELFF; j_gene: TRBJ2-2; v_gene: TRBV7-8
CDR3aa: CASSFDGASGGELFF; j_gene: TRBJ2-2; v_gene: TRBV11-2
CDR3aa: CATQDPGDGTGELFF; j_gene: TRBJ2-2; v_gene: TRBV24-1
CDR3aa: CASSLGTLGDTQYF; j_gene: TRBJ2-3; v_gene: TRBV5-1
CDR3aa: CASSLGTPDGEQYF; j_gene: TRBJ2-7; v_gene: TRBV7-8
CDR3aa: CSARDPQRGAYEQYF; j_gene: TRBJ2-7; v_gene: TRBV20-1
CDR3aa: CASSLGDRPNYGYTF; j_gene: TRBJ1-2; v_gene: TRBV5-8
CDR3aa: CASSYGQGRQETQYF; j_gene: TRBJ2-5; v_gene: TRBV6-5
CDR3aa: CASSLSDNTGELFF; j_gene: TRBJ2-2; v_gene: TRBV5-1
CDR3aa: CASRLRVEGSEAFF; j_gene: TRBJ1-1; v_gene: TRBV7-2
CDR3aa: CASSFFRAKNIQYF; j_gene: TRBJ2-4; v_gene: TRBV11-2
CDR3aa: CASSSTRSSGGADEQFF; j_gene: TRBJ2-1; v_gene: TRBV7-2
CDR3aa: CASSNREYPDEKLFF; j_gene: TRBJ1-4; v_gene: TRBV6-1
CDR3aa: CASSIGDRAGTDTQYF; j_gene: TRBJ2-3; v_gene: TRBV19